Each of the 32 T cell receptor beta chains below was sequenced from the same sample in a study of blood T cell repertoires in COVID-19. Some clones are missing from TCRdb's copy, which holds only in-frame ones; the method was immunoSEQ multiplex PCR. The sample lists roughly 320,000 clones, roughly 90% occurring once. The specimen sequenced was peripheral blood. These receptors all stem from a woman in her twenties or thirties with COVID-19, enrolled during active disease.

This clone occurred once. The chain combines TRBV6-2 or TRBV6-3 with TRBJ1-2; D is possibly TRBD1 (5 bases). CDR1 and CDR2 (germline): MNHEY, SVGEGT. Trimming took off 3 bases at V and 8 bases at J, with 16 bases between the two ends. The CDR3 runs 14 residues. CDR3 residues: CASSYLRGSGGYTF. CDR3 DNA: TGTGCCAGCAGTTATTTGCGGGGCTCGGGAGGCTACACCTTC.

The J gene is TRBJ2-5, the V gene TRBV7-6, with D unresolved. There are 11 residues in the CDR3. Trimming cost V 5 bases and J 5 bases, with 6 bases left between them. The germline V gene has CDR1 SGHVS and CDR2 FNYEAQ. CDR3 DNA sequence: TGTGCCAGCAGCCCCTACGAGACCCAGTACTTC. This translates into CASSPYETQYF.

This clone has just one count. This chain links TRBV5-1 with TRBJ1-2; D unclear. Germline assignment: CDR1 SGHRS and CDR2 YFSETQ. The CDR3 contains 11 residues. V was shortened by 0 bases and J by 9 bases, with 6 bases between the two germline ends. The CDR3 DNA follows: TGCGCCAGCAGCTTGGCGGGGAGCTACACCTTC. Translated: CASSLAGSYTF.

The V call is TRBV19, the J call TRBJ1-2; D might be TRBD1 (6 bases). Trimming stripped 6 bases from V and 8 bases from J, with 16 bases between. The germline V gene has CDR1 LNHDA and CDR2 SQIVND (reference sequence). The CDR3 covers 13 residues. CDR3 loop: CASRHRDLAGYTF. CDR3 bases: TGTGCCAGTAGACACAGGGATCTCGCGGGCTACACCTTC.

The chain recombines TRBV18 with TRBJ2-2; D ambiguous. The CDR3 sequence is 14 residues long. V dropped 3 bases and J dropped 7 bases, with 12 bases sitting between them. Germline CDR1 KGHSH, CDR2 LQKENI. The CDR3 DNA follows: TGTGCCAGCTCACCCAGGTCAATTCTCGGGGAGCTGTTTTTT. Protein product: CASSPRSILGELFF.

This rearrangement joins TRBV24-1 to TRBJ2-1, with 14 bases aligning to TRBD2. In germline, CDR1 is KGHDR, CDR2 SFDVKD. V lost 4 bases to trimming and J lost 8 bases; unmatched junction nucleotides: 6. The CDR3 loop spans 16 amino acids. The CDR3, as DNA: TGTGCCACCAGTGACCCGGGACTAGCGGGGGTTGATGAGCAGTTCTTC. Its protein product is CATSDPGLAGVDEQFF.

The CDR3, as DNA: TGTGCCAGCACTGAGAGTTGGGGAGGGGAAAAACTGTTTTTT. Amino acid sequence: CASTESWGGEKLFF. This sequence joins TRBV28 and TRBJ1-4, with D unclear. The CDR3 covers 14 residues. The germline V gene encodes CDR1 MDHEN and CDR2 SYDVKM. V lost 7 bases, J lost 8 bases, and 17 bases lay in between.

CDR3 protein: CASSLNSQGAPYEQYF. The CDR3 bases are TGTGCCAGCAGCTTAAATTCACAGGGGGCCCCCTACGAGCAGTACTTC. The chain uses TRBV7-2 and TRBJ2-7; 9 bases map to TRBD1. The CDR3 loop spans 16 amino acids. Germline values: CDR1 SGHTA, CDR2 FQGNSA. J gave up 2 bases and V 2 bases, and 7 bases lay outside the gene matches.

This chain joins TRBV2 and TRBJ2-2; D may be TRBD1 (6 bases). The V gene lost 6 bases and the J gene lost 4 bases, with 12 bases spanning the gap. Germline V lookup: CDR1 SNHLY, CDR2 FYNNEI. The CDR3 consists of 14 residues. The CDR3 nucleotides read TGTGCCAGCAGGCAAGGGGGAGTCACCGGGGAGCTGTTTTTT. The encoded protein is CASRQGGVTGELFF.

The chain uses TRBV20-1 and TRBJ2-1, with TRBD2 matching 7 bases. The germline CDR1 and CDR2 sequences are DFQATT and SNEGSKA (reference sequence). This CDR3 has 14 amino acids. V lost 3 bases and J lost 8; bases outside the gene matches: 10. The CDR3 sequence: CSASEGTIYDEQFF. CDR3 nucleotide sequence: TGCAGTGCTAGTGAGGGGACTATCTATGATGAGCAGTTCTTC.

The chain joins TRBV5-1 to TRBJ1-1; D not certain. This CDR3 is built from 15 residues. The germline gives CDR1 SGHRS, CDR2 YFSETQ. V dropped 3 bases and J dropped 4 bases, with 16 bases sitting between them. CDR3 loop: CASSSEPRLGTEAFF. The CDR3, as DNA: TGCGCCAGCAGCTCCGAACCTAGGTTGGGCACTGAAGCTTTCTTT. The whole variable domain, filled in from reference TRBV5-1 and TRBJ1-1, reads KAGVTQTPRYLIKTRGQQVTLSCSPISGHRSVSWYQQTPGQGLQFLFEYFSETQRNKGNFPGRFSGRQFSNSRSEMNVSTLELGDSALYLCASSSEPRLGTEAFFGQGTRLTVV.

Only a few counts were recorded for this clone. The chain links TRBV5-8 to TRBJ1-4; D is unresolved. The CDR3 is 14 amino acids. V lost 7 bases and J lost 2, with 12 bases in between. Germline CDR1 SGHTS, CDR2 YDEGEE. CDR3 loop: CASLFTATNEKLFF. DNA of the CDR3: TGTGCCAGCCTGTTCACAGCCACTAATGAAAAACTGTTTTTT.

CDR3 sequence (DNA): TGTGCCAGCAGTGAAAAGACAGGGGGCTATGGCTACACCTTC. As protein: CASSEKTGGYGYTF. V and J are TRBV6-1 and TRBJ1-2; 9 bases fit TRBD1. The CDR3 consists of 14 residues. With V trimmed by 2 bases and J by 4 bases, 2 bases remained unmatched. The germline V gene encodes CDR1 MNHNS and CDR2 SASEGT.

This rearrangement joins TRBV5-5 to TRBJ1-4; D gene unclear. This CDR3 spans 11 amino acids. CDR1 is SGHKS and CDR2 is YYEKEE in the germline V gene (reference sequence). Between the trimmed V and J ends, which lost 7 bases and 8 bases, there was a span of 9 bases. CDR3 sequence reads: CASGEVEKLFF. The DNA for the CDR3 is TGTGCCAGCGGAGAGGTCGAAAAACTGTTTTTT.

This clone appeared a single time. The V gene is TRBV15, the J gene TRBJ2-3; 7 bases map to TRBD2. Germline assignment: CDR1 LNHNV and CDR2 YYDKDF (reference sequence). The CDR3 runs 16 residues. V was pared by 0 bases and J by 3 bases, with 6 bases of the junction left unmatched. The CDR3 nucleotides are TGTGCCACCAGCAGAGATGGACGGGGGGTAACAGATACGCAGTATTTT. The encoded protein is CATSRDGRGVTDTQYF.

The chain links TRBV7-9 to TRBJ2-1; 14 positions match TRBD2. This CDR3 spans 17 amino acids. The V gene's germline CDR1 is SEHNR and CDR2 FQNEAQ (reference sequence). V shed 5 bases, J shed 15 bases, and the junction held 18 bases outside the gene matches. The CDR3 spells CASSPQRPGLAGDGRFF. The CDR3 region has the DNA TGTGCCAGCAGCCCACAGCGACCGGGACTAGCGGGGGATGGGAGGTTCTTC. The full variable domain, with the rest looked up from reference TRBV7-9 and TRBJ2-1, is DTGVSQNPRHKITKRGQNVTFRCDPISEHNRLYWYRQTLGQGPEFLTYFQNEAQLEKSRLLSDRFSAERPKGSFSTLEIQRTEQGDSAMYLCASSPQRPGLAGDGRFFGPGTRLTVL.

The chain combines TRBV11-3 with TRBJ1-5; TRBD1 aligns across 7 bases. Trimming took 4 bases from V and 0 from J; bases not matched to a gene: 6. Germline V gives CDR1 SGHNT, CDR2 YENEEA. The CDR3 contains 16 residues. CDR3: CASSSRQGSSNQPQHF. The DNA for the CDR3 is TGTGCCAGCAGCTCCCGACAGGGCTCTAGCAATCAGCCCCAGCATTTT. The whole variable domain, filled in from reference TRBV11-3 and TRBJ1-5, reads EAGVVQSPRYKIIEKKQPVAFWCNPISGHNTLYWYLQNLGQGPELLIRYENEEAVDDSQLPKDRFSAERLKGVDSTLKIQPAELGDSAVYLCASSSRQGSSNQPQHFGDGTRLSIL.

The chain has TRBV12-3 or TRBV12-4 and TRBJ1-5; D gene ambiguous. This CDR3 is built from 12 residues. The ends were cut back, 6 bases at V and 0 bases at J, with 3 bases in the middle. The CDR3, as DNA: TGTGCCAGCAGGTATAGCAATCAGCCCCAGCATTTT. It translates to CASRYSNQPQHF.

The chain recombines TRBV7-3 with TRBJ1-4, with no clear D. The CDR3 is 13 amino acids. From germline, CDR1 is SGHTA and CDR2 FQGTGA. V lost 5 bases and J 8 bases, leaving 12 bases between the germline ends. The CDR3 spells CASSINPGEKLFF. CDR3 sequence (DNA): TGTGCCAGCAGCATCAATCCGGGAGAAAAACTGTTTTTT.

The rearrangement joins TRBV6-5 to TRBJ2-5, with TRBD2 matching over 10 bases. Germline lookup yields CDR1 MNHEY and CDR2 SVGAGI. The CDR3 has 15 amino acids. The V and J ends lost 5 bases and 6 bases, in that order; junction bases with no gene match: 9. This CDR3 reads CASSPRLAGTQTQYF. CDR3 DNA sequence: TGTGCCAGCAGTCCCAGACTAGCGGGCACTCAGACCCAGTACTTC.

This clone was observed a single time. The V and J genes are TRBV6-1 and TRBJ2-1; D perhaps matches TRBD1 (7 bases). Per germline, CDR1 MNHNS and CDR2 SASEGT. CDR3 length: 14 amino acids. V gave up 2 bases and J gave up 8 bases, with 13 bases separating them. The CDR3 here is CASSELFRGDEQFF. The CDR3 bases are TGTGCCAGCAGTGAACTATTCAGGGGGGATGAGCAGTTCTTC.

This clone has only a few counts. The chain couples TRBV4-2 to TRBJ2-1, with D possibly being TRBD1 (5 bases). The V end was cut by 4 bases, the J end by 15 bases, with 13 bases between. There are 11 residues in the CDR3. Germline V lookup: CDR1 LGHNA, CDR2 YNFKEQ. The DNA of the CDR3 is TGTGCCAGCAGCCCAGGGATAGAATTGTTCTTC. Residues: CASSPGIELFF.

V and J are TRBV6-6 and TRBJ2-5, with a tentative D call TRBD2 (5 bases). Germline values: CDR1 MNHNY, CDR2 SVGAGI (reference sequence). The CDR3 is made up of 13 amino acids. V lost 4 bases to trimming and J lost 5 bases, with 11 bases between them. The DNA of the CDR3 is TGTGCCAGCAGTTCCCCGGGATCCGAGACCCAGTACTTC. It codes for CASSSPGSETQYF.

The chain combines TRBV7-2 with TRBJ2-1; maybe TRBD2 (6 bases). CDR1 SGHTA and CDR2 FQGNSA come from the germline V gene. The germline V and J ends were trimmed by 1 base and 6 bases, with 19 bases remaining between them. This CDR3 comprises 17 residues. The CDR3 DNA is TGTGCCAGCAGCTTAGTTGGAGTTCGGGCGGGGAGCAATGAGCAGTTCTTC. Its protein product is CASSLVGVRAGSNEQFF. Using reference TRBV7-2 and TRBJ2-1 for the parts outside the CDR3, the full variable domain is GAGVSQSPSNKVTEKGKDVELRCDPISGHTALYWYRQSLGQGLEFLIYFQGNSAPDKSGLPSDRFSAERTGGSVSTLTIQRTQQEDSAVYLCASSLVGVRAGSNEQFFGPGTRLTVL.

The CDR3 protein is CASSQTGVSQPQHF. The CDR3 nucleotides read TGTGCCAGCAGCCAAACAGGGGTATCTCAGCCCCAGCATTTT. This chain connects TRBV7-2 to TRBJ1-5; 7 nucleotides match TRBD1. The germline V gene has CDR1 SGHTA and CDR2 FQGNSA. This CDR3 is 14 amino acids long. Trimming at V came to 5 bases and at J to 6 bases, leaving 7 bases not matched to a gene.

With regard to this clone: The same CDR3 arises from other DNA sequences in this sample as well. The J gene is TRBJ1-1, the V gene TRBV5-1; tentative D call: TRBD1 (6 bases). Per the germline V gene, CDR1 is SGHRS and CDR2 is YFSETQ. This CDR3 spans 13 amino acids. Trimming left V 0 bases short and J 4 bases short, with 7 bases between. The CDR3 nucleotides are TGCGCCAGCAGCTTGGAAGGGGGCACTGAAGCTTTCTTT. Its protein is CASSLEGGTEAFF.

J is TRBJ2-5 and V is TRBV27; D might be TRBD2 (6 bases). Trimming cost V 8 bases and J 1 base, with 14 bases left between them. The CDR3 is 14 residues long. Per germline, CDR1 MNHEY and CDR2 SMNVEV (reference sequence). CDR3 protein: CASRDSRRQETQYF. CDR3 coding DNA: TGTGCCAGCCGGGACTCGAGGCGCCAAGAGACCCAGTACTTC.

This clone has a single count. The CDR3 region is CASSLGLAMTDTQYF. CDR3 DNA: TGTGCCAGCAGCCTGGGACTAGCCATGACAGATACGCAGTATTTT. The chain joins TRBV3-1 (or the pseudogene TRBV3-2) to TRBJ2-3; 9 bases map to TRBD2. The CDR3 contains 15 residues. V lost 4 bases, J lost 3 bases, and 5 bases stayed unmatched. Looked up from germline, CDR1 is LGHDT and CDR2 is YNNKEL (reference sequence).

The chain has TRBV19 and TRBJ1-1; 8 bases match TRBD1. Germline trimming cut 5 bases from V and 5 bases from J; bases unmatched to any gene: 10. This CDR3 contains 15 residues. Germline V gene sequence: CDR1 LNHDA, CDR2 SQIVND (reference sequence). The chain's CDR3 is CASSPNRGRDTEAFF. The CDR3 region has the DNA TGTGCCAGTAGTCCGAACAGGGGGAGGGATACTGAAGCTTTCTTT.

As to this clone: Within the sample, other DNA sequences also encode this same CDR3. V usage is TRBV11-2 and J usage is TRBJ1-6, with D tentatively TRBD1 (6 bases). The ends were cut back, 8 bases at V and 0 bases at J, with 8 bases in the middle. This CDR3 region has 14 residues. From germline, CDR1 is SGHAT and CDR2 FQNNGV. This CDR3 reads CASGGSSYNSPLHF. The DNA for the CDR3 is TGTGCCAGCGGGGGCAGCTCCTATAATTCACCCCTCCACTTT.

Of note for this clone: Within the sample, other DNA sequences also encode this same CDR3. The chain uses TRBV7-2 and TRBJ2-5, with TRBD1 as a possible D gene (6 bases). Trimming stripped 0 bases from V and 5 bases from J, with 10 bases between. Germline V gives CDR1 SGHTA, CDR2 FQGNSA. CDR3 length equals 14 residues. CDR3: CASSLAGARETQYF. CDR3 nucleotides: TGTGCCAGCAGCTTAGCGGGGGCCCGGGAGACCCAGTACTTC.

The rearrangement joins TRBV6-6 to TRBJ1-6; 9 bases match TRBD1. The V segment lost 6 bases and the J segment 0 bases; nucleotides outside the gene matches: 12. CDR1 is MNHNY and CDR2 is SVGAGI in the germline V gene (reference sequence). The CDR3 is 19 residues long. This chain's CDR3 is CASSSLYRGRGSYNSPLHF. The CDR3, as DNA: TGTGCCAGCAGCTCTCTGTACAGGGGGCGCGGCTCCTATAATTCACCCCTCCACTTT.